The 21 T cell receptor beta chains reported below all come from one sample, sequenced in a study of blood T cells in healthy people across ages. For the second PCR, which ran for about 7 to 11 cycles, a sample-barcoded 5' primer and a J-beta primer mix were used. TCRdb processed the 5' RACE reads anew with MiXCR; each CDR3 protein has one entry. This table has hundreds of thousands of distinct CDR3 sequences, just over 55% appearing once. Sequenced: blood. These receptors all stem from a man in his forties or fifties in good health.

V usage is TRBV20-1 and J usage is TRBJ2-4; TRBD2 agrees at 13 bases. The J call may not be correct, given that the DNA end is closer to TRBJ2-7. Germline V gene data show CDR1 as DFQATT and CDR2 as SNEGSKA (reference sequence). CDR3 length: 14 amino acids. CDR3 nucleotides: TGCAGTGCTAGAGGGACTAGCGGGAGCCCCGAGCAGTACTTC. Translation: CSARGTSGSPEQYF.

The chain is built from TRBV6-2 or TRBV6-3 and TRBJ1-1, with a weak D call TRBD1 (6 bases). The CDR3 totals 15 residues. V dropped 5 bases and J dropped 5 bases, with 18 bases sitting between them. Germline V gene lookup returns CDR1 MNHEY and CDR2 SVGEGT. The CDR3 region is CASSARRGGGTEAFF. In DNA, the CDR3 is TGTGCCAGCAGTGCCCGGAGGGGGGGAGGAACTGAAGCTTTCTTT.

The chain is built from TRBV10-2 and TRBJ2-7, with D perhaps assigned TRBD1 or TRBD2 (5 bases each). The CDR3 length is 19 residues. With 6 bases removed from V and 0 bases from J, the gap between germline ends came to 27 bases. CDR1 and CDR2 (germline): WSHSY, SAAADI. CDR3 sequence reads: CASRRGYVGALDSSYEQYF. CDR3 bases: TGCGCCAGCAGGAGGGGCTATGTTGGTGCCCTAGATAGCTCCTACGAGCAGTACTTC.

The gene calls are TRBV12-3 or TRBV12-4 and TRBJ2-1; TRBD1 or TRBD2 may be the D gene (5 bases each). TRBJ2-7 matches the DNA end more closely, so the J call is doubtful. The CDR3 loop spans 16 amino acids. The DNA of the CDR3 is TGTGCCAGCAGTCCAGCCGGGGCCCCTTCCTACAATGAGCAGTACTTC. Protein sequence: CASSPAGAPSYNEQYF.

This clonotype was counted only a few times. This chain connects TRBV10-2 to TRBJ1-2, with D possibly matching TRBD1 (5 bases). Deletions cut 0 bases from V and 6 bases from J, with 14 bases between. Germline CDR1 is WSHSY and CDR2 is SAAADI. The CDR3 runs to 15 residues. CDR3 sequence reads: CASSESPGSSDGYTF. CDR3 DNA: TGCGCCAGCAGTGAGTCGCCAGGGAGTTCTGATGGCTACACCTTC.

The chain links TRBV6-1 to TRBJ2-7, with 10 bases aligning to TRBD1. The end of the DNA aligns better with TRBJ2-5, so the J call may be wrong. The germline CDR1 and CDR2 sequences are MNHNS and SASEGT. The CDR3 totals 16 residues. CDR3: CASSETETGGKETQYF. DNA for the CDR3: TGTGCCAGCAGTGAAACTGAGACAGGGGGCAAAGAGACCCAGTACTTC.

The CDR3 here is CSVGPRDSPEAFF. CDR3 nucleotide sequence: TGCAGCGTTGGGCCTAGGGACAGTCCGGAAGCTTTCTTT. The chain combines TRBV29-1 with TRBJ1-1, with TRBD1 matching 7 bases. CDR3 length: 13 amino acids. V dropped 4 bases and J dropped 8; count of bases not matched to a gene: 10. The germline V gene encodes CDR1 SQVTM and CDR2 ANQGSEA.

V is TRBV9 and J is TRBJ1-2, with D possibly being TRBD1 (5 bases). V lost 3 bases to trimming and J lost 4 bases, with 13 bases between them. Germline CDR1 reads SGDLS; CDR2 reads YYNGEE. This CDR3 contains 14 residues. The CDR3 sequence: CASSGETVPYGYTF. The CDR3 coding sequence is TGTGCCAGCAGCGGGGAGACAGTCCCCTATGGCTACACCTTC.

This chain connects TRBV15 to TRBJ2-7, with a possible D match to TRBD2 (5 bases). CDR1 is LNHNV, CDR2 YYDKDF, per germline (reference sequence). The length of the CDR3 is 15 residues. V gave up 5 bases and J gave up 2 bases, with 16 bases separating them. DNA of the CDR3: TGTGCCACCAGCCATATAAGCGGAAGGACCTACGAGCAGTACTTC. Protein: CATSHISGRTYEQYF.

The chain links TRBV28 to TRBJ1-1; tentatively, D is TRBD1 (5 bases). Trimming cost V 6 bases and J 3 bases, with 14 bases left between them. The germline gives CDR1 MDHEN, CDR2 SYDVKM. This CDR3 has 14 amino acids. In nucleotides, the CDR3 is TGTGCCAGCAGAACGGGGGGGGAGTACACTGAAGCTTTCTTT. Translated, it gives CASRTGGEYTEAFF.

This clonotype has just a few counts. The chain is built from TRBV12-3 or TRBV12-4 and TRBJ2-3; no clear D gene. This CDR3 contains 15 residues. Between the trimmed V and J ends, which lost 5 bases and 5 bases, there was a span of 17 bases. The CDR3 region is CASSPIQSPGDTQYF. The CDR3 DNA is TGTGCCAGCAGTCCCATTCAGTCCCCGGGAGATACGCAGTATTTT.

J is TRBJ2-6 and V is TRBV6-2 or TRBV6-3; D may be TRBD1 (5 bases). This CDR3 comprises 17 residues. V lost 3 bases and J lost 2, with 14 bases in between. Germline loops: CDR1 MNHEY, CDR2 SVGEGT. The chain's CDR3 is CASSYRQGSPGANVLTF. The CDR3 region has the DNA TGTGCCAGCAGTTATCGGCAGGGTAGCCCTGGGGCCAACGTCCTGACTTTC.

The V call is TRBV3-1, the J call TRBJ2-1; D gene ambiguous. Germline V gene lookup returns CDR1 LGHDT and CDR2 YNNKEL (reference sequence). Trimming took off 4 bases at V and 8 bases at J, with 6 bases between the two ends. The CDR3 extends over 11 amino acids. Here the CDR3 reads CASSRFDEQFF. The CDR3 DNA reads TGTGCCAGCAGCCGTTTTGATGAGCAGTTCTTC.

Note on this clonotype: This sequence may be a read error, since a much larger clone differs from it by one base. The chain joins TRBV5-1 to TRBJ1-6; the D gene is possibly TRBD1 (5 bases). The CDR3 has 15 residues. The germline V gene encodes CDR1 SGHRS and CDR2 YFSETQ. DNA for the CDR3: TGCGTCAGCAGCTTGGAGATCGGGGCCAATTCACCCCTCCACTTT. This codes for CVSSLEIGANSPLHF.

The rearrangement uses TRBV9 and TRBJ1-2; 7 bases align to TRBD1. The CDR3 is 15 amino acids. The germline CDR1 and CDR2 sequences are SGDLS and YYNGEE. V lost 3 bases and J lost 8; bases outside the gene matches: 13. CDR3 region: CASSDGQEGLGGYTF. CDR3 in DNA: TGTGCCAGCAGCGACGGACAGGAGGGTCTCGGGGGCTACACCTTC.

CDR3 sequence reads: CATLRSGEVDEQFF. The CDR3 region has the DNA TGTGCCACCCTCAGGTCCGGGGAGGTCGATGAGCAGTTCTTC. The chain is built from TRBV10-3 and TRBJ2-1; D is possibly TRBD2 (6 bases). The CDR3 is 14 residues long. The germline V and J ends were trimmed by 10 bases and 8 bases, with 21 bases remaining between them. In germline, CDR1 is ENHRY, CDR2 SYGVKD.

The table lists this clonotype with a count of one. This chain links TRBV6-1 with TRBJ2-1, with 11 nucleotides matching TRBD2. The V gene end was trimmed by 4 bases and the J gene end by 3 bases; junction bases not matched to a gene: 8. The CDR3 totals 17 residues. CDR1 and CDR2 (germline): MNHNS, SASEGT. For the CDR3, the DNA is TGTGCCAGCAGTGCCCTAACCGGGACTAGCGGCTACAATGAGCAGTTCTTC. It translates to CASSALTGTSGYNEQFF.

The chain employs TRBV18 and TRBJ2-5; no clear D. Germline V gene lookup returns CDR1 KGHSH and CDR2 LQKENI. V gave up 3 bases and J gave up 2 bases, with 10 bases separating them. The CDR3 loop spans 14 amino acids. Here the CDR3 reads CASSPGSEQETQYF. The CDR3 bases are TGTGCCAGCTCACCTGGTTCGGAACAAGAGACCCAGTACTTC.

This clonotype has just one count. The chain combines TRBV24-1 with TRBJ1-5, with D maybe TRBD1 (5 bases). V dropped 3 bases and J dropped 5 bases, with 10 bases sitting between them. CDR1 and CDR2 from the germline V gene are KGHDR and SFDVKD. The CDR3 is 14 amino acids. This CDR3 reads CATSDHRWDQPQHF. CDR3 in DNA: TGTGCCACCAGTGATCACAGGTGGGATCAGCCCCAGCATTTT.

In its sample, this clonotype was seen many times. The chain carries TRBV7-9 and TRBJ2-1; 12 bases fit TRBD2. The CDR3 length is 16 residues. J lost 8 bases, V lost 3 bases, and 8 bases had no gene match. Germline CDR1 and CDR2: SEHNR and FQNEAQ (reference sequence). The CDR3 DNA follows: TGTGCCAGCAGCTTTGTCTCGGGACTAGCGGGCTATGAGCAGTTCTTC. Encoded protein: CASSFVSGLAGYEQFF.

This clonotype was seen more than once but under ten times. The chain recombines TRBV11-2 with TRBJ1-2; 9 bases are a match to TRBD1. CDR1 and CDR2 (germline): SGHAT, FQNNGV. The CDR3 has 14 residues. With 5 bases clipped from V and 4 bases from J, the junction kept 5 bases outside the gene matches. In DNA, the CDR3 is TGTGCCAGCAGCCGACAGGGGGGGGTCTATGGCTACACCTTC. Translating it yields CASSRQGGVYGYTF.